The sequence of this T cell receptor beta chain was determined in a study of T cells in Graves' hyperthyroidism and ophthalmopathy. General study results and limits: Most clonotypes expanded in the thyroid (above 0.001) were also present in blood. Ophthalmopathy stood apart from stable hyperthyroidism in a 13 V-J model.

The CDR3 is 15 amino acids. Germline V lookup: CDR1 MNHNS, CDR2 SASEGT. V lost 4 bases and J lost 0, with 10 bases in between. Amplification yielded TCR beta CDR3 regions, with RNA transcripts as the source. First-round RT-PCR targeting the TCR CDR3 was performed with the HTBI primer set. TCRdb reprocessed the multiplex PCR reads via MiXCR and lists one record per CDR3 protein. The sample lists about 46,000 distinct CDR3 sequences, around half occurring once. Uncontrolled infection, other autoimmune disease, pregnancy or lactation disqualified patients from enrolment. Each diagnosis drew on symptoms, thyroxine, TRAb, thyroid ultrasound and orbital computed tomography findings. Ten or more counts support this clonotype. What it binds is unknown.

The specimen was peripheral blood or thyroid tissue (not recorded which). This clonotype was obtained from a woman in her forties or fifties with Graves' hyperthyroidism. The chain joins TRBV6-1 to TRBJ1-5; D unresolved. CDR3 protein: CASSVIQNSNQPQHF. For the CDR3, the DNA is TGTGCCAGCAGTGTCATACAAAATAGCAATCAGCCCCAGCATTTT.